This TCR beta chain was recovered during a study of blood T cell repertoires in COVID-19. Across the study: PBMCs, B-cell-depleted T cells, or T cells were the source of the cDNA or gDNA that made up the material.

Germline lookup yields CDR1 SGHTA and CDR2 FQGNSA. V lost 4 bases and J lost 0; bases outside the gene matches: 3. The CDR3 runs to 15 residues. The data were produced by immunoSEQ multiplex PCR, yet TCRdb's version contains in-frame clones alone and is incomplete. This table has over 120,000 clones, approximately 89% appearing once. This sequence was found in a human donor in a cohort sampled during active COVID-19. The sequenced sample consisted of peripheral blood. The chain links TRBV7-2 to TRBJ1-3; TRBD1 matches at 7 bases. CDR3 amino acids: CASSSNRGSGNTIYF. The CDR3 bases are TGTGCCAGCAGCTCGAACAGGGGCTCTGGAAACACCATATATTTT.